A single TCR beta chain is shown here with its context. The antigen remains undetermined. This entry belongs to a study of CD8 T cells in ankylosing spondylitis. Trimming cost V 7 bases and J 0 bases, with 19 bases left between them. Germline CDR1 MNHEY, CDR2 SVGEGT. The CDR3 runs to 17 residues. Using quantitative 5'-RACE with molecular barcodes, the authors made TCR beta libraries. TCRdb itself ran the 5' RACE reads through MiXCR, one entry per CDR3 protein. The sample gives hundreds of thousands of distinct CDR3 sequences, about an eighth of which show up once; 0.51% is in the top ten. Study-wide results and caveats: The authors reported significant enrichment of disease-linked clones in matched ankylosing spondylitis synovial fluid. Characteristic, it appeared, of ankylosing spondylitis blood was a TCR beta motif of about eight highly homologous variants.

The receptor comes from a male donor with ankylosing spondylitis. The gene calls are TRBV6-2 or TRBV6-3 and TRBJ2-4; no clear D. The material sequenced was blood, either unsorted or a sorted T cell fraction (not recorded which). The CDR3 spells CASTSQGVALAKNIQYF. The DNA of the CDR3 is TGTGCCAGCACCTCTCAAGGAGTGGCACTAGCCAAAAACATTCAGTACTTC.